These 10 T cell receptor beta chains were sequenced from one sample in a study of identical twins. TCRdb reprocessed the 5' RACE reads with MiXCR, giving one entry per CDR3 protein. The sample shows approximately 890,000 distinct CDR3 sequences, more than 9% of them seen only once. This sample was also put to use in a study of yellow fever vaccine responses in identical twins.

Sample: PBMCs. These receptors originate from a woman in her late teens or twenties in good health.

This clonotype was counted between two and nine times. V is TRBV20-1 and J is TRBJ2-5; 9 nucleotides align to TRBD1. With V trimmed by 6 bases and J by 5 bases, 13 bases remained unmatched. Per the germline V gene, CDR1 is DFQATT and CDR2 is SNEGSKA (reference sequence). The CDR3 covers 15 residues. The CDR3 protein is CSATEGGQGLETQYF. CDR3 DNA: TGCAGTGCCACAGAAGGGGGACAGGGCTTGGAGACCCAGTACTTC.

This clonotype was picked up many times. V is TRBV12-3 or TRBV12-4 and J is TRBJ1-2, with D hard to call. The V end lost 0 bases, the J end lost 8 bases, and 4 bases lay between the germline ends. This CDR3 has 11 residues. The DNA of the CDR3 is TGTGCCAGCAGTTTAGCGCGGGGCTACACCTTC. Its protein product is CASSLARGYTF.

This clonotype was recorded at least ten times. The chain combines TRBV15 with TRBJ1-5, with 9 bases aligning to TRBD1. Germline assignment: CDR1 LNHNV and CDR2 YYDKDF (reference sequence). The junction had 5 bases not matched to a gene; V was cut back by 3 bases and J by 2 bases. CDR3 size: 16 residues. CDR3 sequence (DNA): TGTGCCACCAGCAGTTTACAGGGGGCTGGCAATCAGCCCCAGCATTTT. As protein: CATSSLQGAGNQPQHF.

The chain couples TRBV7-9 to TRBJ2-5; 8 nucleotides align to TRBD2. J lost 5 bases, V lost 5 bases, and 13 bases had no gene match. The CDR3 has 16 amino acids. Per germline, CDR1 SEHNR and CDR2 FQNEAQ (reference sequence). The CDR3 here is CASSPQRAGVGETQYF. For the CDR3, the DNA is TGTGCCAGCAGCCCCCAGCGAGCGGGAGTGGGGGAGACCCAGTACTTC.

Of note for this clonotype: With a much larger clone just one base away, this may be a read error. The chain links TRBV7-9 to TRBJ1-4; no reliable D call. This CDR3 is 12 amino acids long. Germline CDR1 is SEHNR and CDR2 is FQNEAQ (reference sequence). The germline V and J ends were trimmed by 6 bases and 7 bases, with 9 bases remaining between them. As DNA, the CDR3 is TGTGCCAGCAGTCCCGTTCTTGAAAAACTGTTTTTT. This sequence encodes CASSPVLEKLFF.

The V call is TRBV12-5, the J call TRBJ2-7; possibly TRBD1 for D (5 bases). This CDR3 contains 15 residues. Germline CDR1 reads LGHNT; CDR2 reads FRNRAP. The CDR3 DNA sequence: TGTGCCAGCTGCAAGCAGGGTCATAGCTCCTACGAGCAGTACTTC. Encoded protein: CASCKQGHSSYEQYF.

This clonotype showed up just a few times. V usage is TRBV5-1 and J usage is TRBJ2-5; TRBD1 might be the D (6 bases). Germline CDR1 SGHRS, CDR2 YFSETQ. The CDR3 runs to 18 residues. Trimming pared 5 bases from V and 1 base from J, leaving 24 bases between. The CDR3 is CASRKIGQSLMCQETQYF. In DNA, the CDR3 is TGCGCCAGCAGAAAGATCGGACAGTCCCTGATGTGCCAAGAGACCCAGTACTTC.

This clonotype turned up a few times. The chain carries TRBV28 and TRBJ2-1; 9 bases are shared with TRBD1. V shed 5 bases and J 9 bases; nucleotides not matched to a gene: 11. The length of the CDR3 is 15 residues. Germline V gene sequence: CDR1 MDHEN, CDR2 SYDVKM. The CDR3 DNA reads TGTGCCAGCAGTCCCGGGACAGGGAGTAGGAGTGAGCAGTTCTTC. Amino acids: CASSPGTGSRSEQFF.

This clonotype was observed a few times. The J gene is TRBJ2-1, the V gene TRBV10-3; 8 positions agree with TRBD2. The CDR3 consists of 13 residues. V shed 10 bases, J shed 8 bases, and the junction held 10 bases outside the gene matches. Germline CDR1 reads ENHRY; CDR2 reads SYGVKD. The CDR3 loop is CASHPRRGDEQFF. The CDR3 region has the DNA TGTGCCAGTCACCCTCGGCGGGGGGATGAGCAGTTCTTC.

The table lists this clonotype with a few counts. This chain uses TRBV10-3 with TRBJ2-2; 10 positions match TRBD2. The CDR3 loop spans 14 amino acids. V was clipped by 8 bases and J by 7 bases; unmatched bases: 7. CDR1 and CDR2 (germline): ENHRY, SYGVKD. The CDR3 region is CAIAAGGRGGELFF. Here the CDR3 DNA reads TGTGCCATCGCAGCGGGGGGGCGTGGCGGGGAGCTGTTTTTT.